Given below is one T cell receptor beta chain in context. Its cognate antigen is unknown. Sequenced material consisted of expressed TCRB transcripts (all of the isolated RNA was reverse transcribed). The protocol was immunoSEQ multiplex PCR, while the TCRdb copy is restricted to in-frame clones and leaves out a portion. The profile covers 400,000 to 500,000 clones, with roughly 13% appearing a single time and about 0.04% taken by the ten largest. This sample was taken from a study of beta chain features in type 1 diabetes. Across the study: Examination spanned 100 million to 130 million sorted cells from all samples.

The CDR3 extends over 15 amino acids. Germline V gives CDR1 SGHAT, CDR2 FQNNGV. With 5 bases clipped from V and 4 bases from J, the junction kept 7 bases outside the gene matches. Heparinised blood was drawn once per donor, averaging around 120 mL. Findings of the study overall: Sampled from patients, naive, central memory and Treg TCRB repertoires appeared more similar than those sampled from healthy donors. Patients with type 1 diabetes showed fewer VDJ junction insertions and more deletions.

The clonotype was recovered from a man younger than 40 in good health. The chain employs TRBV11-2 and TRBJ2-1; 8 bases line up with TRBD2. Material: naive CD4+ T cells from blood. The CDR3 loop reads CASSRTSGSYNEQFF. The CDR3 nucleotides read TGTGCCAGCAGCCGCACCAGCGGGAGTTACAATGAGCAGTTCTTC.